This section outlines one T cell receptor (beta chain) sequence together with its context. One entry per CDR3 protein results from TCRdb running MiXCR on the RT-PCR reads. The sample lists about 200,000 distinct CDR3 sequences, 38% occurring once. The data originate from a study of patients and donors after allogeneic stem cell transplantation. This sequence originates from a human donor who was either an allogeneic HSCT recipient or a stem cell or donor lymphocyte infusion donor (not recorded which). It is not recorded whose cells these are; they may come from a transplant donor. The sequencing input was blood, either unsorted or a sorted T cell fraction (not recorded which).

The CDR3 protein is CSDGPPNNEQFF. The CDR3 nucleotides read TGCAGTGACGGGCCACCGAACAATGAGCAGTTCTTC. The J gene is TRBJ2-1, the V gene TRBV20-1; D is unclear. Germline V gene data show CDR1 as DFQATT and CDR2 as SNEGSKA (reference sequence). Trimming took off 7 bases at V and 5 bases at J, with 12 bases between the two ends. The length of the CDR3 is 12 residues.